This T cell receptor (beta chain) comes out of a study of blood T cell repertoires in COVID-19. The data were produced by immunoSEQ multiplex PCR, yet TCRdb's version contains in-frame clones alone and is incomplete. The sample contains roughly 200,000 clones, about four fifths of which appear only once. Per the germline V gene, CDR1 is MNHNY and CDR2 is SVGAGI (reference sequence). V was pared by 0 bases and J by 4 bases, with 7 bases between. The CDR3 consists of 14 residues. On this clone itself: This may stem from a read error, because a much larger clone lies one nucleotide away. This CDR3 is also generated by other DNA sequences in the sample.

The TCR sequence derives from a man aged 40-55 years with active or convalescent COVID-19. This chain links TRBV6-6 with TRBJ1-5; unclear D gene. Source material: peripheral blood. CDR3 amino acids: CASSYSEDNQPQHF. The DNA of the CDR3 is TGTGCCAGCAGTTACTCCGAGGATAATCAGCCCCAGCATTTT.